The T cell receptor beta chain under discussion was sequenced for a study of blood T cells in healthy people across ages. It was with a sample-barcoded 5' primer and a J-beta primer mix that a second PCR of about 6 to 12 cycles was run. TCRdb ran MiXCR on the 5' RACE reads and lists one entry per CDR3 protein. This sample yields 720,000 or so distinct CDR3 sequences, of which about 43% are seen a single time; 30% belongs to the top ten. Study outcomes and limitations: Compared with aged donors, long-lived donors showed fewer expanded clones, suggesting selection.

Notes on this clonotype: Its target is unknown.

CDR1 and CDR2 from the germline V gene are MNHEY and SVGAGI. The CDR3 is 14 amino acids. This TCR was sampled from a man aged 80 or over in good health. The chain is built from TRBV6-5 and TRBJ2-5; TRBD2 agrees at 7 bases. The DNA end lines up better with TRBJ2-7; the J call may be wrong. Sequenced: blood. The CDR3 DNA sequence: TGTGCCAGCAGTAAGAGCGGGACCCCCTACGAGCAGTACTTC. Encoded protein: CASSKSGTPYEQYF.